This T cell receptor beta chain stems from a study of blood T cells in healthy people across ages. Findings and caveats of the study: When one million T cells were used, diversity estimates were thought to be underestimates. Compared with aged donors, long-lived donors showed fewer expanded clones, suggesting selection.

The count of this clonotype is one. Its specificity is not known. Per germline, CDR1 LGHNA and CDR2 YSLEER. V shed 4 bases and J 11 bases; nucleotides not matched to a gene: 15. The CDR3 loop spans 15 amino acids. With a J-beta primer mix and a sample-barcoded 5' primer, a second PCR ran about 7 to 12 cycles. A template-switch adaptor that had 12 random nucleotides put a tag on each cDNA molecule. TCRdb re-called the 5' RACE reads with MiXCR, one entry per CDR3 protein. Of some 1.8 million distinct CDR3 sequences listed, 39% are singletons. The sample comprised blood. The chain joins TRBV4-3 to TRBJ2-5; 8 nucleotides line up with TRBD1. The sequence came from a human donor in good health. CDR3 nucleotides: TGCGCCAGCAGCCCTCTTCGGCAGGGGGCCAATGAGCAGTACTTC. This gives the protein CASSPLRQGANEQYF.